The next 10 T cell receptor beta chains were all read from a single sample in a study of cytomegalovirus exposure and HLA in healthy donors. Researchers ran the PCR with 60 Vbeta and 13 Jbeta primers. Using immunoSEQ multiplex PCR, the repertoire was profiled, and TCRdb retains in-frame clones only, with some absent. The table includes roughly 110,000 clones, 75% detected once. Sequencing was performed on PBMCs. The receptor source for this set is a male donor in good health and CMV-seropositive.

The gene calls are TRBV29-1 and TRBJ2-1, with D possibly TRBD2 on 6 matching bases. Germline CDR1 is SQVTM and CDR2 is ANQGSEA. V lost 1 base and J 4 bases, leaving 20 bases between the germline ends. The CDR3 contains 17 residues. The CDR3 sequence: CSVEVGLGSGRYNEQFF. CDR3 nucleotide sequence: TGCAGCGTTGAAGTCGGATTGGGGAGCGGGCGATACAATGAGCAGTTCTTC.

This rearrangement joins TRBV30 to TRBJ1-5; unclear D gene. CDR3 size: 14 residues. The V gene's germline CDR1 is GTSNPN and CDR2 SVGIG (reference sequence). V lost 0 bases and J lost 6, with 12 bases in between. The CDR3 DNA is TGTGCCTGGAGTGTAGCGGGGATACGTCAGCCCCAGCATTTT. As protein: CAWSVAGIRQPQHF.

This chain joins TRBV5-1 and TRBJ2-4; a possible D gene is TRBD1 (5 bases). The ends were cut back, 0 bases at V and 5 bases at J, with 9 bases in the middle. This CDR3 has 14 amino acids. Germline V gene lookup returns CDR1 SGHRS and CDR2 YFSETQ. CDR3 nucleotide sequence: TGCGCCAGCAGCTTGGGCCAGGGTCAAAACATTCAGTACTTC. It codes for CASSLGQGQNIQYF.

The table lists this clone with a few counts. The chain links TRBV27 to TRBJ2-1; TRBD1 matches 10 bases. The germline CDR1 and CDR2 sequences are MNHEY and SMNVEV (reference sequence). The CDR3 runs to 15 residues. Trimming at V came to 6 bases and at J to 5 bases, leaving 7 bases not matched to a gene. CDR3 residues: CASSPGQGNHNEQFF. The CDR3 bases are TGTGCCAGCAGCCCGGGACAGGGGAATCACAATGAGCAGTTCTTC.

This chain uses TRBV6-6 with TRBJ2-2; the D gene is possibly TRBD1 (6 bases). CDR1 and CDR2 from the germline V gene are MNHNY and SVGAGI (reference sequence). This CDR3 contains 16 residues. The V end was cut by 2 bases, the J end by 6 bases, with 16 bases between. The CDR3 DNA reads TGTGCCAGCAGTTACACCTGGACAGTTGGGGCCGGGGAGCTGTTTTTT. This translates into CASSYTWTVGAGELFF.

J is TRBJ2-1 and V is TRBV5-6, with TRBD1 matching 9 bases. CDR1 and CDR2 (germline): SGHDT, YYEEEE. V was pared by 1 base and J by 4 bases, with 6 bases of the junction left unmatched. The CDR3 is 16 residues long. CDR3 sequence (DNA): TGTGCCAGCAGCTTGAAGGCCGGACAGGGGTACAATGAGCAGTTCTTC. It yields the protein CASSLKAGQGYNEQFF.

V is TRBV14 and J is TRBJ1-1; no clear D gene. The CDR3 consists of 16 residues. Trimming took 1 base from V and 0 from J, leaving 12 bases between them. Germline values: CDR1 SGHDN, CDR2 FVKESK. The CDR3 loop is CASSQVPTRMNTEAFF. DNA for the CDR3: TGTGCCAGCAGCCAAGTTCCAACAAGAATGAACACTGAAGCTTTCTTT.

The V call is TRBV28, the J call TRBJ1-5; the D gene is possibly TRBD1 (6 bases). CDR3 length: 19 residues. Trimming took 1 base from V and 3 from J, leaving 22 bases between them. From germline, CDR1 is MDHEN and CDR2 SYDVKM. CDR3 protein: CASSLSGQYEGLANQPQHF. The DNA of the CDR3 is TGTGCCAGCAGTTTATCAGGACAGTATGAAGGCTTAGCCAATCAGCCCCAGCATTTT.

CDR3: CASSYGTGSKYEQYF. CDR3 DNA sequence: TGTGCCAGCAGTTACGGGACAGGTTCGAAATACGAGCAGTACTTC. V usage is TRBV6-5 and J usage is TRBJ2-7; TRBD1 matches 8 bases. Trimming took 2 bases from V and 4 from J; bases not matched to a gene: 7. Germline-derived CDR1 and CDR2 are MNHEY and SVGAGI. There are 15 residues in the CDR3.

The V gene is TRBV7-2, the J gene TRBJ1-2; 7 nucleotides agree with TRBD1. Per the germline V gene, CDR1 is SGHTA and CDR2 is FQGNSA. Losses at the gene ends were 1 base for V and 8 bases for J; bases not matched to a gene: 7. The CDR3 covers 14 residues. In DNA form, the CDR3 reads TGTGCCAGCAGCTTAGGGCAGGGGGATTGGGGCTACACCTTC. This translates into CASSLGQGDWGYTF.